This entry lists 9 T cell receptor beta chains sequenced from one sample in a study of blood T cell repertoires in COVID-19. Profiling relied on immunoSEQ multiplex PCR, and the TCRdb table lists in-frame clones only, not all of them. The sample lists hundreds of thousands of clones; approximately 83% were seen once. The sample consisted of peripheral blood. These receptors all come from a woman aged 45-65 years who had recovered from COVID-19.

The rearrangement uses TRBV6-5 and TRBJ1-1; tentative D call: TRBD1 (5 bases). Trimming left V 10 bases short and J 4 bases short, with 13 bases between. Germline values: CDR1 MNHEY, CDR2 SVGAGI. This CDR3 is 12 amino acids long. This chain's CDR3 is CATKEGVTEAFF. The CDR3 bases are TGTGCCACCAAGGAAGGGGTCACTGAAGCTTTCTTT.

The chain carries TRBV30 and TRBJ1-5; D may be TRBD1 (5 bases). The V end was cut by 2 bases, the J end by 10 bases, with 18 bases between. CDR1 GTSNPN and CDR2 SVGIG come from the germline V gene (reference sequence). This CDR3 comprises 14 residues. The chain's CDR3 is CAWSPRRDLGPQHF. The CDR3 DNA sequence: TGTGCCTGGAGTCCGAGACGGGACTTAGGCCCCCAGCATTTT.

CDR3 protein: CSAWSDREGETQYF. CDR3 coding DNA: TGCAGCGCCTGGTCGGACAGGGAGGGAGAGACCCAGTACTTC. The V gene is TRBV29-1, the J gene TRBJ2-5; D might be TRBD1 (8 bases). Germline lookup yields CDR1 SQVTM and CDR2 ANQGSEA. The V end was cut by 7 bases, the J end by 4 bases, with 19 bases between. This CDR3 is built from 14 residues.

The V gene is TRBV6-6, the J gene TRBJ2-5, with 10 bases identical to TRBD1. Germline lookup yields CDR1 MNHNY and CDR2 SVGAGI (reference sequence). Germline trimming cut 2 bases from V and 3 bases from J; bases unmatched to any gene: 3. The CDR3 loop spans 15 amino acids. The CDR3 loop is CASSYQGTGEETQYF. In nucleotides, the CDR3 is TGTGCCAGCAGTTACCAAGGGACAGGGGAAGAGACCCAGTACTTC.

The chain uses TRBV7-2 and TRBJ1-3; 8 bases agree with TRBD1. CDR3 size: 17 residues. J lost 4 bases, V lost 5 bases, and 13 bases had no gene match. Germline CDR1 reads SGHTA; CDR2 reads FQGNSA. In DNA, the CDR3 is TGTGCCAGCAGCCCCCCGACGACAGGGGATAGGGGAAACACCATATATTTT. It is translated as CASSPPTTGDRGNTIYF.

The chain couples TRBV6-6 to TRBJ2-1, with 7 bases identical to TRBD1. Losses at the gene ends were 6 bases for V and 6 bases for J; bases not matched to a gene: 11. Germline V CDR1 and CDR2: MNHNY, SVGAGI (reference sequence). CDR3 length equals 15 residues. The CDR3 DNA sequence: TGTGCCAGCAGCGATGGGACAGTAAGTGTCAATGAGCAGTTCTTC. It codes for CASSDGTVSVNEQFF.

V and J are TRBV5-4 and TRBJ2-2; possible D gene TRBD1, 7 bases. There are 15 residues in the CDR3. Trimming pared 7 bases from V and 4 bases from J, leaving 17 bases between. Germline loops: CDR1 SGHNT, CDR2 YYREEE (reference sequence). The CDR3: CASGGAGGSTGELFF. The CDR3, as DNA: TGTGCCAGCGGCGGGGCAGGGGGTTCCACCGGGGAGCTGTTTTTT.

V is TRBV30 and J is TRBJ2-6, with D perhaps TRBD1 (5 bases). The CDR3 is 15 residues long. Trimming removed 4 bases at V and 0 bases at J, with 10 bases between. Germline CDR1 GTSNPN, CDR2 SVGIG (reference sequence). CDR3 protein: CAWNIDSSGANVLTF. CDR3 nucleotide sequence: TGTGCCTGGAATATAGACAGCTCTGGGGCCAACGTCCTGACTTTC.

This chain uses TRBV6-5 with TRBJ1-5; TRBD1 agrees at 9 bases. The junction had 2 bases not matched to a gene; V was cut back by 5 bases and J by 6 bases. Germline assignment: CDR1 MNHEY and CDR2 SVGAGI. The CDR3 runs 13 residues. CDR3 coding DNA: TGTGCCAGCAGTACGGACAGGGGTCAGCCCCAGCATTTT. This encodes CASSTDRGQPQHF.